This is a list of T cell receptor beta chains from one sample in a study of cytomegalovirus exposure and HLA in healthy donors. The repertoire was sequenced with immunoSEQ multiplex PCR; TCRdb's copy has only in-frame clones and lacks some. There are 100,000 to 150,000 clones in the sample; approximately 80% occur only once, and around 1.5% lies in the top ten. The source material was PBMCs. The receptor source for this set is a woman in her late teens or twenties in good health and CMV-seronegative. CDR3s include the opening cysteine and the closing phenylalanine or tryptophan. The D gene is left open where the match is weak. Clone size is stated in some rows and not others, as once, few, many or a class when expanded.

v_gene	d_gene	abundance	j_gene	len	CDR3nt	CDR3aa
TRBV10-1	.	.	TRBJ2-1	13	TGCGCCAGCAGTAAGGAGGAATGGAATGAGCAGTTCTTC	CASSKEEWNEQFF
TRBV6-5	.	once	TRBJ2-1	11	TGTGCCAGCAGTTACCTCTATGAGCAGTTCTTC	CASSYLYEQFF
TRBV19	TRBD2	.	TRBJ2-1	15	TGTGCCAGTAGTCCTAGCGGGGGGGGGAGCAATGAGCAGTTCTTC	CASSPSGGGSNEQFF
TRBV10-1	TRBD2	.	TRBJ2-5	14	TGCGCCAGCAGTGAGACTAGCGGGGTGGAGACCCAGTACTTC	CASSETSGVETQYF
TRBV2	.	.	TRBJ1-4	12	TGTGCCAGCAGTGGAGGGTATGAAAAACTGTTTTTT	CASSGGYEKLFF
TRBV25-1	.	.	TRBJ2-7	14	TGTGCCAGCAGTGGATCACAGGGTAGGAACGAGCAGTACTTC	CASSGSQGRNEQYF
TRBV2	.	few	TRBJ2-6	17	TGTGCCAGCAGGGGGTGGGGCGGCGGCTCTGGGGCCAACGGCCTGACTTTC	CASRGWGGGSGANGLTF
TRBV19	.	.	TRBJ1-2	15	TGTGCCAGTAGTCCCTATGCGGCAGGGAACTATGGCTACACCTTC	CASSPYAAGNYGYTF
TRBV5-4	TRBD1	.	TRBJ1-1	16	TGTGCCAGCAGCTTGGAGGGACAGGGGGCCATCACTGAAGCTTTCTTT	CASSLEGQGAITEAFF
TRBV15	TRBD2	.	TRBJ2-7	15	TGTGCCACCAGCAGGGGGCGGGAGCCCACCTACGAGCAGTACTTC	CATSRGREPTYEQYF
TRBV4-1	.	.	TRBJ2-1	16	TGCGCCAGCAGCACCCGACCGGGACTTACCAACAATGAGCAGTTCTTC	CASSTRPGLTNNEQFF
TRBV5-1	TRBD1	once	TRBJ1-1	16	TGCGCCAGCAGCTTGGCTACAGGACAGGGCCACACTGAAGCTTTCTTT	CASSLATGQGHTEAFF
TRBV7-6	.	.	TRBJ2-1	15	TGTGCCAGCAGCACCCACCGGAGCTCCTACAATGAGCAGTTCTTC	CASSTHRSSYNEQFF
TRBV27	TRBD1	few	TRBJ2-7	14	TGTGCCAGCAGTTTTGGGACAGGGAACTACGAGCAGTACTTC	CASSFGTGNYEQYF
TRBV10-1	.	.	TRBJ1-4	13	TGCGCCACCAGCAGTGACAGGAACGAAAAACTGTTTTTT	CATSSDRNEKLFF
TRBV2	TRBD2	.	TRBJ2-1	15	TGTGCCAGCTCGGGGAGTAGCGGGAGCCCGAATGAGCAGTTCTTC	CASSGSSGSPNEQFF
TRBV6-1	TRBD2	.	TRBJ2-7	13	TGTGCCAGCCGGCGGGGGGAGGGTTACGAGCAGTACTTC	CASRRGEGYEQYF
TRBV19	.	.	TRBJ1-5	15	TGTGCCAGTAGTATCCCCGGGAGTGACAATCAGCCCCAGCATTTT	CASSIPGSDNQPQHF
TRBV14	.	.	TRBJ2-1	15	TGTGCCAGCAGCCTTTTGGACGGGAACCTCAATGAGCAGTTCTTC	CASSLLDGNLNEQFF
TRBV21-1	.	.	TRBJ1-5	14	TGTGCCAGCAGCCCGACAGGGTCCGGGCAGCCCCAGCATTTT	CASSPTGSGQPQHF
TRBV5-1	.	.	TRBJ2-1	16	TGCGCCAGCAGCTTGGGGTTAAGCGCGAGGGCCAATGAGCAGTTCTTC	CASSLGLSARANEQFF
TRBV2	.	.	TRBJ1-2	14	TGTGCCAGCTCTAACAGGGAGTGGGACTATGGCTACACCTTC	CASSNREWDYGYTF
TRBV5-6	.	.	TRBJ2-5	14	TGTGCCAGCAGCTTGGGGCTAGGTGGAGAGACCCAGTACTTC	CASSLGLGGETQYF
TRBV9	TRBD1	.	TRBJ1-1	16	TGTGCCAGCAGCGTTCAAGCGACAGGGGGATTCACTGAAGCTTTCTTT	CASSVQATGGFTEAFF
TRBV5-1	TRBD2	.	TRBJ2-1	16	TGCGCCAGCAGCTCTAGCGGGGGGGACTCCTACAATGAGCAGTTCTTC	CASSSSGGDSYNEQFF
TRBV5-1	TRBD2	.	TRBJ2-7	14	TGCGCCAGCAGCTTCGGAGCGGGAGATTACGAGCAGTACTTC	CASSFGAGDYEQYF
TRBV6-6	.	.	TRBJ1-5	14	TGTGCCAGCACCGCTCGAGAGGGCCTCGGGCCCCAGCATTTT	CASTAREGLGPQHF
TRBV5-6	TRBD1	few	TRBJ2-2	15	TGTGCCAGCAGCTTTGACAGGGCGAACACCGGGGAGCTGTTTTTT	CASSFDRANTGELFF
TRBV2	TRBD1	.	TRBJ2-1	18	TGTGCCAGCAGTTCGAATAGGGACAGGGGCCCCCTTGGCAATGAGCAGTTCTTC	CASSSNRDRGPLGNEQFF
TRBV5-5	.	.	TRBJ2-7	15	TGTGCCAGCAGCTTGGCCGGAGGGAGGTGGTACGAGCAGTACTTC	CASSLAGGRWYEQYF
TRBV4-2	TRBD1	.	TRBJ1-5	17	TGTGCCAGCAGCCCAACGCCCGACAGGGGGGAAAATCAGCCCCAGCATTTT	CASSPTPDRGENQPQHF
TRBV6-1	.	.	TRBJ1-1	13	TGTGCCAGCAGAACGACAGGTCTAACTGAAGCTTTCTTT	CASRTTGLTEAFF
TRBV5-1	.	.	TRBJ1-5	15	TGCGCCAGCAGCTATGGAGGTCGGGGCAATCAGCCCCAGCATTTT	CASSYGGRGNQPQHF
TRBV5-1	.	.	TRBJ1-1	13	TGCGCCAGCAGCTCCCCAGGGGAGGGTGAAGCTTTCTTT	CASSSPGEGEAFF
TRBV9	.	.	TRBJ1-4	14	TGTGCCAGCAGCGTCTCCTCCGAACTAGGAAAACTGTTTTTT	CASSVSSELGKLFF
TRBV10-3	TRBD1	.	TRBJ1-4	14	TGTGCCATCAGTGACGGGACAGGCCCACTCAAACTGTTTTTT	CAISDGTGPLKLFF
TRBV18	.	.	TRBJ1-5	15	TGTGCCAGCTCACCTGGAGGAGGCACGGAAAGGCCCCAGCATTTT	CASSPGGGTERPQHF
TRBV28	.	.	TRBJ2-7	12	TGTGCCAGCAGATTGAGCGGCTACGAGCAGTACTTC	CASRLSGYEQYF
TRBV15	.	once	TRBJ1-3	19	TGTGCCACCAGCAGAGATTGGAGGGGGGGGGTCAAAGGTGGAAACACCATATATTTT	CATSRDWRGGVKGGNTIYF
TRBV2	.	.	TRBJ1-1	12	TGTGCCAGCAGCACACAGGGAACTGAAGCTTTCTTT	CASSTQGTEAFF
TRBV6-5	TRBD2	.	TRBJ2-2	15	TGTGCCAGCAGTCTGGGCCGCGGGGGTGGTGGGGAGCTGTTTTTT	CASSLGRGGGGELFF
TRBV30	TRBD1	once	TRBJ2-6	16	TGTGCCTGGAGTGGGACAGGGGCTTCTGGGGCCAACGTCCTGACTTTC	CAWSGTGASGANVLTF
TRBV9	TRBD1	.	TRBJ1-2	14	TGTGCCAGCAGCCCCCCGACAGGGACCTATGGCTACACCTTC	CASSPPTGTYGYTF
TRBV7-9	.	.	TRBJ2-1	17	TGTGCCAGCAGCCGCCGATGGGACTTCGTGTCCTACAATGAGCAGTTCTTC	CASSRRWDFVSYNEQFF
TRBV7-9	.	.	TRBJ1-5	12	TGTGCCAGCAGCTTACAGGATCAGCCCCAGCATTTT	CASSLQDQPQHF
TRBV6-6	.	.	TRBJ1-3	16	TGTGCCAGCAGTTACCGGACAGTCTTCTCTGGAAACACCATATATTTT	CASSYRTVFSGNTIYF
TRBV7-9	.	few	TRBJ1-3	15	TGTGCCAGCAGCCCCACGACGGGGGGCGGAAACACCATATATTTT	CASSPTTGGGNTIYF
TRBV9	.	.	TRBJ1-3	16	TGTGCCAGCAGCGTAGAAGCAGGTTTCTCTGGAAACACCATATATTTT	CASSVEAGFSGNTIYF
TRBV6-5	.	.	TRBJ2-1	15	TGTGCCAGCAGTTACCAGGGGGCCGGGGGGAATGAGCAGTTCTTC	CASSYQGAGGNEQFF
TRBV11-3	TRBD2	.	TRBJ2-1	18	TGTGCCAGCAGCTTAAAGACCATAGCTAGCGGGTTTTCAGATGAGCAGTTCTTC	CASSLKTIASGFSDEQFF
TRBV7-6	TRBD2	once	TRBJ2-3	15	TGTGCCAGCAGCCCCGCTAGCGGGTACACAGATACGCAGTATTTT	CASSPASGYTDTQYF
TRBV5-1	TRBD1	.	TRBJ2-4	16	TGCGCCAGCAGCGCGGACAGGCCCCTAGCCAAAAACATTCAGTACTTC	CASSADRPLAKNIQYF
TRBV5-1	.	.	TRBJ1-3	13	TGCGCCAGCAGGCAGGGATCGGGAAACACCATATATTTT	CASRQGSGNTIYF
TRBV2	TRBD1	.	TRBJ1-5	15	TGTGCCAGCAGCGGGGACAGGGAGGGCGATCAGCCCCAGCATTTT	CASSGDREGDQPQHF
TRBV6-5	TRBD1	.	TRBJ2-1	15	TGTGCCAGCAGCTCCCCGGGACAGGCGTACAATGAGCAGTTCTTC	CASSSPGQAYNEQFF
TRBV12-5	TRBD2	.	TRBJ2-2	20	TGTGCTAGTGGACCGCGGACTAGCGGAGAAATAACGCCGAACACCGGGGAGCTGTTTTTT	CASGPRTSGEITPNTGELFF
TRBV4-2	TRBD1	.	TRBJ1-1	18	TGTGCCAGCAGCCTTTCTGAGGGGACAGGGAACATGAACACTGAAGCTTTCTTT	CASSLSEGTGNMNTEAFF
TRBV19	TRBD2	.	TRBJ2-1	16	TGTGCCAGTAGCCTGTATCGACTAGCGCAATACAATGAGCAGTTCTTC	CASSLYRLAQYNEQFF
TRBV12-5	TRBD1	.	TRBJ1-2	16	TGTGCTAGTGGTTTGAACGCGGGACAGGGAGTGAGGGGCTACACCTTC	CASGLNAGQGVRGYTF